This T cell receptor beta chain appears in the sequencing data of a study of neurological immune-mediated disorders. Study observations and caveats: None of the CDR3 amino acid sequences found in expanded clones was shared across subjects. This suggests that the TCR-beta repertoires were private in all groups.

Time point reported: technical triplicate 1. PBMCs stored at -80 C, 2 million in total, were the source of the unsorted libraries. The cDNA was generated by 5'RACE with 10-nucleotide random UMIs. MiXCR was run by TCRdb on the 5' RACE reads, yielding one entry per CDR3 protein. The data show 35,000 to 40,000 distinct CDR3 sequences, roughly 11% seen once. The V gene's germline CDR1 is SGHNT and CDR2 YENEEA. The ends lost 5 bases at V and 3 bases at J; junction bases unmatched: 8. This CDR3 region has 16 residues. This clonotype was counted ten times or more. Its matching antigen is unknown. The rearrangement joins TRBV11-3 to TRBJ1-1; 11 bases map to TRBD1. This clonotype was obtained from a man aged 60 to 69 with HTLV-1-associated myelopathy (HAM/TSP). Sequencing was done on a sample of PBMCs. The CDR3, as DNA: TGTGCCAGCAGCAGCCGGGACAGGGGGGGAGACACTGAAGCTTTCTTT. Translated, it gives CASSSRDRGGDTEAFF.